This entry features one T cell receptor beta chain sequence. Antigen: not known. Additional DNA sequences in this sample encode the identical CDR3. This specimen comes from a study of beta chain features in type 1 diabetes. Study results and caveats: The study found fewer insertions and more deletions at VDJ junctions in type 1 diabetes patients. When Type 1 diabetes patients were examined, their TCRB CDR3s proved moderately but significantly shorter in all four CD4+ subsets. The analysis here could not establish whether HLA type shapes TCRB rearrangement. TCRB repertoires of naive, central memory and Treg cells appeared more similar among patients than among healthy donors.

Staining for CD45RO/CCR7/CD25/CD127/CD95/CD27 allowed sorting of CD4+ naive, central memory, regulatory and stem cell-like memory cells. The CDR3 is 14 residues long. The germline V gene has CDR1 SGDLS and CDR2 YYNGEE. Trimming removed 3 bases at V and 0 bases at J, with 7 bases between. Reverse transcribing all isolated RNA meant expressed TCRB transcripts were sequenced. Generated by immunoSEQ multiplex PCR, the TCRdb table keeps only in-frame clones and is missing some. The table has approximately 600,000 clones, 9.5% to 15% seen once. The sequence derives from a man under 40 with type 1 diabetes. The sample consisted of naive CD4+ T cells from blood. The V and J genes are TRBV9 and TRBJ1-5; D remains ambiguous. The CDR3 region has the DNA TGTGCCAGCAGCGGCGGATATAGCAATCAGCCCCAGCATTTT. This translates into CASSGGYSNQPQHF.